This T cell receptor beta chain was retrieved from a study of human T cells and chemical hapten exposure (dated by TCRdb to the early 2020s). About the study as a whole: For sensitization, 2% DPC in acetone was applied to a 2 cm by 2 cm area of upper inner arm skin. Patients additionally received weekly therapeutic DPC doses to the scalp throughout the roughly 25-week study period. Patch testing was performed on the upper back with Finn chambers containing 0.01% DPC, and the patch tests were scored after 6 days according to International Contact Dermatitis Research Group standards. Most of the patients in the cohort were female, and the cohort covered alopecia areata with under or over 50% scalp involvement, alopecia totalis and alopecia universalis. Libraries were pooled for sequencing, and variation in per-sample TCR yields was attributed mainly to small differences in library volumes within the pool. Peripheral blood TCR repertoire changes were tracked in vivo in alopecia patients during primary and secondary sensitization to the hapten diphenylcyclopropenone (DPC). Blood samples were taken from patients before sensitization (week 0) and at 2, 6 and about 24 weeks after DPC sensitization. For TCR sequencing, blood came from over 25 alopecia patients at anywhere from one to four time points (pre-sensitization, 2, 6 and 24 weeks). Results the study describes overall, beyond this receptor: The number of TCRs above 1 in 1000 frequency did not change with DPC sensitization; there was no evidence of global repertoire structure alterations. The number of PT1 expanded TCRs positively correlated with patch test score, significant at thresholds 8, 16 and 32 but not 4. Repeated subsampling changed both the strength of the expansion versus patch-test correlation and the threshold at which the correlation became significant. Significantly more large CDR3 similarity clusters were formed by expanded TCRs than by pre-sensitization or healthy control sets, consistent with antigen-driven responses. Alopecia, a presumed autoimmune disease, was present in all patients, so the immune response of the patients might differ from that of healthy individuals.

Libraries were constructed by RACE. The sequencing machine was a NextSeq 500. During library preparation, unique molecular identifiers were attached to individual cDNA molecules so that TCRs could be counted quantitatively and reproducibly. Both TCR alpha and TCR beta chains were sequenced from each blood RNA sample. The original pipeline was this. The median number of TCRs per sample was over 95,000, ranging from about 23,224 to 750,000. V, J and CDR3 annotation of the TCR reads was performed with the Decombinator software suite. For the PS versus PT1 abundance plots, all samples were subsampled to the same number of TCRs (28,000). Expanded TCRs were defined as absent before sensitization and observed at least eight times at the 2-week time point. TCRdb's own reprocessing of the public reads used fastp at Q25 and MiXCR and kept productive beta chains. For every CDR3 protein sequence, its rows merge into one entry that carries the most common genes and DNA. V and J calls and clone size were set by TCRdb, not the authors. The sample table shows some 120,000 distinct CDR3 sequences, and around 10% are seen once. The top ten constitute 1.1% to 1.5% of the sample.

The CDR3, cysteine through phenylalanine, is 15 amino acids long. Just CDR3 DNA is preserved here, 45 bases in frame from base 1. From the germline V gene, CDR1 is SGHVS and CDR2 is FNYEAQ. V is pared back by 0 bases and J by 4 bases, with 12 bases lying between the germline termini. Sample time point, as interpreted from the label and publication: patch test 1, 2 weeks after DPC sensitization. The label giving this sample's treatment or condition can be read as: therapeutic diphenylcyclopropenone sensitization with weekly scalp DPC. At every patch-test visit, the blood draw took place before the patch test was put on. To be eligible, patients had to be aged 18 to 70, diagnosed with alopecia and judged suitable for DPC therapy, while pregnant patients were excluded. Total RNA was isolated from unfractionated whole blood collected in Tempus Blood RNA tubes. This clonotype showed up many times. Its antigen target is currently unknown. Base qualities are not at hand, and no much larger clone is one base apart.

The origin of this receptor is a woman aged 50 to 65 with alopecia areata. Some clones in this sample may be carry-over from other donors' samples. Sequencing was performed on whole blood, taken in connection with sensitization to the hapten diphenylcyclopropenone (DPC). The chain uses TRBV7-6 and TRBJ1-2, with a weak D call of TRBD1 (5 bases match). In nucleotide form, the sequence is TGTGCCAGCAGCTTAGCAGCGGGGACGGGCTATGGCTACACCTTC. This sequence encodes CASSLAAGTGYGYTF.